Listed here are 25 T cell receptor beta chains from one sample, sequenced in a study of shared clonotypes between healthy human individuals. Naive CD8 cells lacked CD45RO, underwent positive selection for CCR7 and left out terminally differentiated effector memory CD45RA+ cells. Assay used: immunoSEQ multiplex PCR; TCRdb lists only in-frame clones, some missing. The repertoire holds more than 600,000 clones, under 95% seen once, with nearly 25% in the top ten. The sample consisted of naive CD8+ T cells sorted from blood. Every receptor here comes from a man aged 30-40 years in good health.

This chain links TRBV2 with TRBJ2-7; TRBD2 aligns across 12 bases. The germline V gene has CDR1 SNHLY and CDR2 FYNNEI. V lost 7 bases and J lost 4; bases outside the gene matches: 14. The CDR3 runs 17 residues. The CDR3, as DNA: TGTGCCAGCACCAAAAGGCTAGCGGGAGGGCCTGGGTACGAGCAGTACTTC. Residues: CASTKRLAGGPGYEQYF.

This clone was picked up a small number of times. J is TRBJ2-7 and V is TRBV6-5; no definite D call. Germline values: CDR1 MNHEY, CDR2 SVGAGI. This CDR3 is 12 amino acids long. Trimming stripped 5 bases from V and 6 bases from J, with 11 bases between. The CDR3 protein is CASSPYTGEQYF. In DNA, the CDR3 is TGTGCCAGCAGTCCCTATACGGGCGAGCAGTACTTC.

V is TRBV27 and J is TRBJ1-2; unclear D gene. V lost 11 bases to trimming and J lost 6 bases, with 19 bases between them. From germline, CDR1 is MNHEY and CDR2 SMNVEV (reference sequence). This CDR3 is 13 amino acids long. The CDR3 bases are TGTGCCTCATCAGACACTATACTAAATGGCTACACCTTC. Translation gives CASSDTILNGYTF.

V and J are TRBV19 and TRBJ2-7, with D maybe TRBD2 (6 bases). The germline V and J ends were trimmed by 3 bases and 7 bases, with 13 bases remaining between them. In germline, CDR1 is LNHDA, CDR2 SQIVND (reference sequence). CDR3 length: 13 residues. The CDR3 nucleotides read TGTGCCAGTAGTATCTCTGGGAGCGGGGAGCAGTACTTC. It is translated as CASSISGSGEQYF.

V and J are TRBV5-6 and TRBJ1-1; no clear D. Germline loops: CDR1 SGHDT, CDR2 YYEEEE. The V gene lost 1 base and the J gene lost 8 bases, with 6 bases spanning the gap. The CDR3 sequence is 11 residues long. The DNA for the CDR3 is TGTGCCAGCAGCTTGCGTCCGGAAGCTTTCTTT. Translated: CASSLRPEAFF.

V gene TRBV4-2 combines with J gene TRBJ1-4, with D possibly matching TRBD1 (6 bases). Trimming shortened V by 0 bases and J by 8 bases, and 16 bases separated the two germline ends. There are 16 residues in the CDR3. Germline V gene sequence: CDR1 LGHNA, CDR2 YNFKEQ. The CDR3 coding sequence is TGTGCCAGCAGCCAAGAAGTGGGACAACTAAGGGAAAAACTGTTTTTT. Its protein is CASSQEVGQLREKLFF.

J is TRBJ2-7 and V is TRBV9, with D possibly TRBD2 on 6 matching bases. The V and J ends lost 4 bases and 0 bases respectively, with 11 bases between them. CDR3 length: 14 amino acids. CDR1 and CDR2 from the germline V gene are SGDLS and YYNGEE. The chain's CDR3 is CASSLGGISYEQYF. As DNA, the CDR3 is TGTGCCAGCAGCCTCGGAGGGATCTCCTACGAGCAGTACTTC.

The rearrangement uses TRBV19 and TRBJ2-5; 7 bases align to TRBD2. Germline V gene lookup returns CDR1 LNHDA and CDR2 SQIVND (reference sequence). CDR3 length: 15 residues. V lost 7 bases, J lost 5 bases, and 13 bases stayed unmatched. The CDR3 spells CASTTSATKRETQYF. The CDR3 DNA follows: TGTGCCAGTACCACTAGCGCCACGAAGCGGGAGACCCAGTACTTC.

V usage is TRBV4-3 and J usage is TRBJ1-3; TRBD1 is a possible D gene (5 bases). Germline assignment: CDR1 LGHNA and CDR2 YSLEER. This CDR3 contains 15 residues. The V and J ends lost 1 base and 2 bases respectively, with 9 bases between them. DNA of the CDR3: TGCGCCAGCAGCCAAGCCGGGACTACTGGAAACACCATATATTTT. This translates into CASSQAGTTGNTIYF.

The V and J genes are TRBV25-1 and TRBJ1-2; D not certain. The CDR3 runs 18 residues. Germline V gene sequence: CDR1 MGHDK, CDR2 SYGVNS. V was pared by 4 bases and J by 6 bases, with 27 bases between. The CDR3 region has the DNA TGTGCCAGCAGTGGGCATAATCTTGTGGGGTACGCGCGGGATGGCTACACCTTC. This gives the protein CASSGHNLVGYARDGYTF.

This chain uses TRBV7-9 with TRBJ2-3; 8 nucleotides agree with TRBD2. Germline V CDR1 and CDR2: SEHNR, FQNEAQ (reference sequence). The CDR3 is 14 amino acids. V lost 4 bases and J lost 2; bases outside the gene matches: 2. The CDR3 sequence: CASSSSGFTDTQYF. In DNA form, the CDR3 reads TGTGCCAGCAGCTCTAGCGGGTTCACAGATACGCAGTATTTT. The variable domain in full, with the rest retrieved from reference TRBV7-9 and TRBJ2-3, is DTGVSQNPRHKITKRGQNVTFRCDPISEHNRLYWYRQTLGQGPEFLTYFQNEAQLEKSRLLSDRFSAERPKGSFSTLEIQRTEQGDSAMYLCASSSSGFTDTQYFGPGTRLTVL.

This clone has just one count. This chain links TRBV2 with TRBJ2-3, with 8 bases aligning to TRBD2. Germline assignment: CDR1 SNHLY and CDR2 FYNNEI. With 8 bases clipped from V and 2 bases from J, the junction kept 9 bases outside the gene matches. The CDR3 consists of 15 residues. The CDR3 DNA follows: TGTGCCAGCTTGACTAGCGTCCTACACACAGATACGCAGTATTTT. This translates into CASLTSVLHTDTQYF.

The chain carries TRBV27 and TRBJ1-5, with unresolved D. V shed 5 bases and J shed 6 bases, with 17 bases lying between them. The length of the CDR3 is 15 residues. Germline CDR1 reads MNHEY; CDR2 reads SMNVEV (reference sequence). The CDR3 reads CASSPPLGFGQPQHF. The CDR3 nucleotides read TGTGCCAGCAGTCCGCCCTTAGGGTTTGGTCAGCCCCAGCATTTT.

This clone was counted once. This rearrangement joins TRBV7-9 to TRBJ2-7; perhaps D is TRBD1 or TRBD2 (5 bases each). The germline V and J ends were trimmed by 5 bases and 6 bases, with 11 bases remaining between them. Germline CDR1 and CDR2: SEHNR and FQNEAQ (reference sequence). This CDR3 has 12 amino acids. Written as DNA, the CDR3 is TGTGCCAGCAGCGTCGGGGCAGGCGAGCAGTACTTC. It is translated as CASSVGAGEQYF.

The rearrangement links TRBV7-8 to TRBJ2-5; no reliable D call. CDR3 length: 13 amino acids. V lost 8 bases and J lost 1, with 11 bases in between. The V gene's germline CDR1 is SGHVS and CDR2 FQNEAQ. Here the CDR3 DNA reads TGTGCCAGCGATGTAGCTCTCCAAGAGACCCAGTACTTC. Amino acids: CASDVALQETQYF.

The rearrangement uses TRBV7-9 and TRBJ2-1, with 10 nucleotides matching TRBD1. The V gene's germline CDR1 is SEHNR and CDR2 FQNEAQ (reference sequence). V lost 0 bases and J lost 2; bases outside the gene matches: 4. This CDR3 spans 17 amino acids. Here the CDR3 reads CASSLAGQGFPYNEQFF. The CDR3 DNA follows: TGTGCCAGCAGCTTAGCGGGACAGGGGTTTCCCTACAATGAGCAGTTCTTC.

The CDR3 DNA reads TGTGCCAGCAGGTCCGGGACAGGGGCTTGGATCTACGAGCAGTACTTC. It encodes CASRSGTGAWIYEQYF. The J gene is TRBJ2-7, the V gene TRBV5-5, with TRBD1 matching over 10 bases. The CDR3 is 16 residues long. The germline V gene has CDR1 SGHKS and CDR2 YYEKEE (reference sequence). The J segment lost 3 bases and the V segment lost 5 bases, leaving 11 bases of the junction unmatched.

The V call is TRBV7-8, the J call TRBJ2-1; 15 nucleotides align to TRBD2. The CDR3 covers 19 residues. V was clipped by 6 bases and J by 0 bases; unmatched bases: 9. Per germline, CDR1 SGHVS and CDR2 FQNEAQ. The CDR3 sequence is CASRQGLAGGWSSYNEQFF. CDR3 DNA: TGTGCCAGCAGGCAGGGACTAGCGGGAGGCTGGAGCTCCTACAATGAGCAGTTCTTC.

In DNA, the CDR3 is TGTGCCAGCAGCCAGGGGGGCCTCGGACAGGGGGTTGAGCCCCAGCATTTT. Residues: CASSQGGLGQGVEPQHF. The chain links TRBV7-2 to TRBJ1-5; 10 bases line up with TRBD1. The V gene end was trimmed by 5 bases and the J gene end by 8 bases; junction bases not matched to a gene: 15. The CDR3 extends over 17 amino acids. The germline V gene has CDR1 SGHTA and CDR2 FQGNSA.

In this sample, this clone turned up once. The gene calls are TRBV7-8 and TRBJ2-1, with 7 nucleotides matching TRBD2. The germline CDR1 and CDR2 sequences are SGHVS and FQNEAQ. The CDR3 sequence is 17 residues long. The V gene end was trimmed by 7 bases and the J gene end by 0 bases; junction bases not matched to a gene: 12. The chain's CDR3 is CASTLRERESSYNEQFF. The CDR3 DNA follows: TGTGCCAGCACACTAAGAGAGCGGGAAAGCTCCTACAATGAGCAGTTCTTC. Supplemented by reference TRBV7-8 and TRBJ2-1, the full variable domain reads GAGVSQSPRYKVAKRGQDVALRCDPISGHVSLFWYQQALGQGPEFLTYFQNEAQLDKSGLPSDRFFAERPEGSVSTLKIQRTQQEDSAVYLCASTLRERESSYNEQFFGPGTRLTVL.

The chain has TRBV7-2 and TRBJ1-2; no definite D call. Germline values: CDR1 SGHTA, CDR2 FQGNSA. Trimming shortened V by 3 bases and J by 4 bases, and 12 bases separated the two germline ends. The CDR3 is 14 residues long. The CDR3 is CASSFTGSAYGYTF. For the CDR3, the DNA is TGTGCCAGCAGCTTCACTGGGTCTGCCTATGGCTACACCTTC.

V is TRBV7-6 and J is TRBJ2-5, with D possibly being TRBD1 or TRBD2 (5 bases each). Germline CDR1 is SGHVS and CDR2 is FNYEAQ. The length of the CDR3 is 13 residues. V gave up 6 bases and J gave up 5 bases, with 13 bases separating them. The chain's CDR3 is CASSPARGETQYF. The DNA for the CDR3 is TGTGCCAGCAGTCCTGCCCGGGGCGAGACCCAGTACTTC.

The chain combines TRBV13 with TRBJ2-7; D may be TRBD1 or TRBD2 (5 bases each). Germline CDR1 reads PRHDT; CDR2 reads FYEKMQ (reference sequence). V lost 3 bases to trimming and J lost 3 bases, with 9 bases between them. The CDR3 runs to 13 residues. The CDR3 loop reads CASSFGDRYEQYF. The CDR3 DNA follows: TGTGCCAGCAGCTTTGGGGACCGCTACGAGCAGTACTTC.

V is TRBV21-1 and J is TRBJ2-7; TRBD1, as called in the table, went unchecked against the DNA. TRBV21-1 is shown as a pseudogene. The CDR3 is made up of 19 amino acids. CDR3 residues: CASSTGCLLKGRAYYEQYF. For the CDR3, the DNA is TGTGCCAGCAGCACAGGGTGCCTTCTTAAGGGGCGAGCTTACTACGAGCAGTACTTC.

This chain uses TRBV27 with TRBJ2-7; D is unclear. The CDR3 runs 15 residues. CDR1 MNHEY and CDR2 SMNVEV come from the germline V gene (reference sequence). Trimming removed 5 bases from V and 3 bases from J, with 17 bases in between. This chain's CDR3 is CASSLTGGNHYEQYF. CDR3 nucleotides: TGTGCCAGCAGTCTTACTGGCGGAAACCACTACGAGCAGTACTTC.